Following are 18 T cell receptor beta chains from one sample sequenced in a study of blood T cell repertoires in COVID-19. TCRdb's table, derived via immunoSEQ multiplex PCR, lists solely in-frame clones and lacks some. The profile shows 200,000 or so clones, roughly nine tenths of them singletons. Sequencing was performed on PBMCs or T cells enriched from blood (not recorded which). Every receptor here comes from a woman between 18 and 30 years old in a cohort exposed to, infected with or recovered from COVID-19 (not recorded which).

J is TRBJ2-3 and V is TRBV4-2, with a weak D call TRBD1 (6 bases). The CDR3 loop spans 16 amino acids. With 1 base removed from V and 3 bases from J, the gap between germline ends came to 14 bases. Germline V gene sequence: CDR1 LGHNA, CDR2 YNFKEQ. CDR3 sequence reads: CASSQGVGGGTDTQYF. DNA of the CDR3: TGTGCCAGCAGCCAAGGGGTAGGGGGTGGGACAGATACGCAGTATTTT.

The chain has TRBV29-1 and TRBJ2-3; 10 nucleotides match TRBD1. The V gene's germline CDR1 is SQVTM and CDR2 ANQGSEA. The length of the CDR3 is 15 residues. Germline trimming cut 6 bases from V and 6 bases from J; bases unmatched to any gene: 12. CDR3 region: CSVGDRGRAGDTQYF. CDR3 sequence (DNA): TGCAGCGTAGGGGACAGGGGTCGCGCAGGGGATACGCAGTATTTT.

This chain uses TRBV7-2 with TRBJ1-5; no definite D call. Trimming shortened V by 5 bases and J by 7 bases, and 12 bases separated the two germline ends. Per germline, CDR1 SGHTA and CDR2 FQGNSA. The CDR3 runs 13 residues. CDR3 in DNA: TGTGCCAGCAGCGACCGGGTCAACCAGCCCCAGCATTTT. Its protein product is CASSDRVNQPQHF.

This clone was seen a single time. The rearrangement uses TRBV19 and TRBJ1-2; D is perhaps TRBD1 (5 bases). Trimming shortened V by 6 bases and J by 4 bases, and 15 bases separated the two germline ends. The CDR3 extends over 14 amino acids. Looked up from germline, CDR1 is LNHDA and CDR2 is SQIVND (reference sequence). The CDR3 DNA is TGTGCCAGTAGCCATAAAGGGGATAGCTATGGCTACACCTTC. Translation: CASSHKGDSYGYTF.

This clone was observed once. This chain joins TRBV28 and TRBJ2-1; maybe TRBD1 (5 bases). The CDR3 has 16 amino acids. Between the trimmed V and J ends, which lost 4 bases and 5 bases, there was a span of 18 bases. Germline CDR1 MDHEN, CDR2 SYDVKM. The DNA of the CDR3 is TGTGCCAGCAGTTCCCCCTCAAAAACAGGCGACAATGAGCAGTTCTTC. It translates to CASSSPSKTGDNEQFF.

In regard to this clone: The sample holds other DNA sequences that translate to the same CDR3. V is TRBV5-1 and J is TRBJ1-2; unclear D gene. V lost 0 bases to trimming and J lost 2 bases, with 8 bases between them. Germline CDR1 reads SGHRS; CDR2 reads YFSETQ. There are 14 residues in the CDR3. CDR3 amino acids: CASSLAPGNYGYTF. The CDR3 nucleotides read TGCGCCAGCAGCTTGGCCCCGGGAAACTATGGCTACACCTTC.

V usage is TRBV19 and J usage is TRBJ2-7; 11 nucleotides line up with TRBD2. Germline values: CDR1 LNHDA, CDR2 SQIVND (reference sequence). Trimming cost V 6 bases and J 3 bases; bases outside gene matches: 10. The CDR3 has 16 amino acids. The CDR3 DNA sequence: TGTGCCAGTAGCCATTCTCGACTAGCGGGATTCTACGAGCAGTACTTC. As protein: CASSHSRLAGFYEQYF.

The chain uses TRBV11-2 and TRBJ2-1; D is ambiguous. The V gene lost 5 bases and the J gene lost 7 bases, with 15 bases spanning the gap. There are 14 residues in the CDR3. CDR1 and CDR2 (germline): SGHAT, FQNNGV. The CDR3 region is CASSPLADLNEQFF. The CDR3 DNA sequence: TGTGCCAGCAGCCCTCTTGCGGATCTTAATGAGCAGTTCTTC.

This chain uses TRBV7-9 with TRBJ1-1; 9 positions agree with TRBD1. The CDR3 runs 15 residues. V was clipped by 6 bases and J by 7 bases; unmatched bases: 12. CDR1 is SEHNR, CDR2 FQNEAQ, per germline (reference sequence). The CDR3 loop reads CASREGQGFPLEAFF. Written as DNA, the CDR3 is TGTGCCAGCAGGGAGGGACAGGGTTTCCCCCTTGAAGCTTTCTTT. The whole variable domain, remainder taken from reference TRBV7-9 and TRBJ1-1, is DTGVSQNPRHKITKRGQNVTFRCDPISEHNRLYWYRQTLGQGPEFLTYFQNEAQLEKSRLLSDRFSAERPKGSFSTLEIQRTEQGDSAMYLCASREGQGFPLEAFFGQGTRLTVV.

This rearrangement joins TRBV11-1 to TRBJ2-3; TRBD1 aligns across 7 bases. Germline values: CDR1 SGHAT, CDR2 FQDESV (reference sequence). The length of the CDR3 is 15 residues. Trimming cost V 4 bases and J 1 base; bases outside gene matches: 5. The CDR3 nucleotides read TGTGCCAGCAGCTCCTGGGACAGCCGCACAGATACGCAGTATTTT. As protein: CASSSWDSRTDTQYF.

This clone came up once. The CDR3 reads CSVEPFDLDRGSTEAFF. The CDR3 DNA follows: TGCAGCGTTGAACCATTCGACTTGGACAGGGGAAGCACTGAAGCTTTCTTT. The chain uses TRBV29-1 and TRBJ1-1; 9 bases are shared with TRBD1. Per the germline V gene, CDR1 is SQVTM and CDR2 is ANQGSEA. The CDR3 is made up of 17 amino acids. V was clipped by 2 bases and J by 4 bases; unmatched bases: 14.

The rearrangement uses TRBV25-1 and TRBJ1-2; possible D gene TRBD1, 5 bases. The CDR3 has 14 residues. V dropped 3 bases and J dropped 4 bases, with 12 bases sitting between them. Germline V gene data show CDR1 as MGHDK and CDR2 as SYGVNS. The CDR3 loop is CASSEKGDVYGYTF. The CDR3 bases are TGTGCCAGCAGTGAGAAAGGGGATGTCTATGGCTACACCTTC.

The V call is TRBV6-4, the J call TRBJ1-5, with D unresolved. V dropped 4 bases and J dropped 4 bases, with 8 bases sitting between them. CDR1 is MRHNA, CDR2 SNTAGT, per germline. This CDR3 has 13 residues. CDR3 residues: CASSVEANQPQHF. Here the CDR3 DNA reads TGTGCCAGCAGTGTTGAGGCTAATCAGCCCCAGCATTTT.

This sequence joins TRBV5-1 and TRBJ2-2; perhaps TRBD2 as D (5 bases). Looked up from germline, CDR1 is SGHRS and CDR2 is YFSETQ. CDR3 length equals 14 residues. Trimming removed 4 bases from V and 1 base from J, with 8 bases in between. The CDR3 nucleotides read TGCGCCAGCAGCGGACTCCAGAACACCGGGGAGCTGTTTTTT. Amino acids: CASSGLQNTGELFF.

The gene calls are TRBV4-1 and TRBJ1-5; 11 bases match TRBD1. The CDR3 totals 15 residues. Germline V gene data show CDR1 as MGHRA and CDR2 as YSYEKL. V dropped 4 bases and J dropped 4; count of bases not matched to a gene: 3. CDR3 sequence (DNA): TGCGCCAGCAGCCGTGGGACAGGGGGGAATCAGCCCCAGCATTTT. It translates to CASSRGTGGNQPQHF.

The V gene is TRBV2, the J gene TRBJ1-5, with D maybe TRBD1 (5 bases). V was pared by 4 bases and J by 3 bases, with 16 bases between. Germline V lookup: CDR1 SNHLY, CDR2 FYNNEI. The CDR3 consists of 16 residues. The CDR3 nucleotides read TGTGCCAGCAGTGGAATGGGGCTGGGGAACAATCAGCCCCAGCATTTT. This translates into CASSGMGLGNNQPQHF.

The chain couples TRBV7-2 to TRBJ2-7; the D gene is possibly TRBD2 (7 bases). There are 14 residues in the CDR3. Germline assignment: CDR1 SGHTA and CDR2 FQGNSA. Trimming removed 2 bases at V and 7 bases at J, with 15 bases between. CDR3 DNA: TGTGCCAGCAGCTTAAGGGGGGGAGTGGGAGAGCAGTACTTC. Protein sequence: CASSLRGGVGEQYF. Filled out from reference TRBV7-2 and TRBJ2-7, the complete variable domain reads GAGVSQSPSNKVTEKGKDVELRCDPISGHTALYWYRQSLGQGLEFLIYFQGNSAPDKSGLPSDRFSAERTGGSVSTLTIQRTQQEDSAVYLCASSLRGGVGEQYFGPGTRLTVT.

The chain has TRBV7-9 and TRBJ1-4; D not resolved. Trimming took off 6 bases at V and 0 bases at J, with 11 bases between the two ends. There are 15 residues in the CDR3. Germline loops: CDR1 SEHNR, CDR2 FQNEAQ (reference sequence). As DNA, the CDR3 is TGTGCCAGCAGTTTCATACCGGCAACTAATGAAAAACTGTTTTTT. This codes for CASSFIPATNEKLFF.